The 24 T cell receptor beta chains reported below all come from one sample, sequenced in a study of lymphopenia after photon versus proton radiotherapy. The data were produced by immunoSEQ multiplex PCR, yet TCRdb's version contains in-frame clones alone and is incomplete. Of about 22,000 clones listed, around nine tenths are singletons. The sequences come from peripheral blood, collected from a patient treated with proton-based radiotherapy. The receptors here all came from a man at least 80 years old with esophageal cancer.

The chain combines TRBV5-5 with TRBJ1-1; the D gene is possibly TRBD1 (6 bases). The CDR3 spans 15 residues. V gave up 4 bases and J gave up 4 bases, with 17 bases separating them. Germline-derived CDR1 and CDR2 are SGHKS and YYEKEE (reference sequence). The CDR3 protein is CASSLRGGLFTEAFF. The CDR3 DNA sequence: TGTGCCAGCAGCCTTAGAGGGGGGTTGTTCACTGAAGCTTTCTTT.

The chain couples TRBV6-6 to TRBJ2-7; D is uncertain. Germline CDR1 reads MNHNY; CDR2 reads SVGAGI (reference sequence). V lost 0 bases, J lost 0 bases, and 6 bases lay in between. The CDR3 is 14 residues long. CDR3 protein: CASSYSASSYEQYF. CDR3 in DNA: TGTGCCAGCAGTTACTCTGCGAGCTCCTACGAGCAGTACTTC.

The V gene is TRBV11-1, the J gene TRBJ1-2; tentatively, D is TRBD1 (5 bases). V was shortened by 4 bases and J by 4 bases, with 13 bases between the two germline ends. The CDR3 has 14 amino acids. CDR1 and CDR2 from the germline V gene are SGHAT and FQDESV (reference sequence). CDR3 residues: CASSSTGAPYGYTF. The DNA of the CDR3 is TGTGCCAGCAGCTCAACAGGCGCACCCTATGGCTACACCTTC.

V and J are TRBV6-5 and TRBJ1-6; D remains ambiguous. The germline V gene encodes CDR1 MNHEY and CDR2 SVGAGI. The CDR3 is made up of 11 amino acids. With 5 bases removed from V and 7 bases from J, the gap between germline ends came to 3 bases. CDR3 protein: CASSGNSPLHF. The CDR3, as DNA: TGTGCCAGCAGTGGAAATTCACCCCTCCACTTT.

J is TRBJ2-7 and V is TRBV5-4; D is perhaps TRBD1 (5 bases). V lost 0 bases and J 1 base, leaving 5 bases between the germline ends. CDR1 SGHNT and CDR2 YYREEE come from the germline V gene (reference sequence). The CDR3 is made up of 13 amino acids. CDR3 loop: CASSLGQSYEQYF. The CDR3 DNA is TGTGCCAGCAGCTTGGGACAGTCCTACGAGCAGTACTTC. The variable domain in full, with the rest retrieved from reference TRBV5-4 and TRBJ2-7, is ETGVTQSPTHLIKTRGQQVTLRCSSQSGHNTVSWYQQALGQGPQFIFQYYREEENGRGNFPPRFSGLQFPNYSSELNVNALELDDSALYLCASSLGQSYEQYFGPGTRLTVT.

J is TRBJ2-3 and V is TRBV5-5, with 9 bases lining up with TRBD2. The CDR3 is 16 residues long. Trimming cost V 4 bases and J 11 bases; bases outside gene matches: 17. Germline assignment: CDR1 SGHKS and CDR2 YYEKEE (reference sequence). CDR3: CASSRTSGGPGVRQYF. The CDR3 nucleotides read TGTGCCAGCAGCCGGACCAGCGGGGGGCCGGGGGTTAGGCAGTATTTT.

V gene TRBV5-1 combines with J gene TRBJ2-7; TRBD1 is a possible D gene (7 bases). Trimming took off 4 bases at V and 1 base at J, with 18 bases between the two ends. This CDR3 comprises 16 residues. Per the germline V gene, CDR1 is SGHRS and CDR2 is YFSETQ. Here the CDR3 reads CASSPLRGDRSYEQYF. The CDR3, as DNA: TGCGCCAGCAGCCCCCTAAGGGGGGACAGATCCTACGAGCAGTACTTC.

V gene TRBV6-5 combines with J gene TRBJ2-5; 10 bases map to TRBD2. Germline V gives CDR1 MNHEY, CDR2 SVGAGI. Trimming took 6 bases from V and 2 from J; bases not matched to a gene: 6. There are 15 residues in the CDR3. In DNA form, the CDR3 reads TGTGCCAGCAGCTTAGCGGGGGGCCTTCAAGAGACCCAGTACTTC. Its translation: CASSLAGGLQETQYF.

The V and J genes are TRBV9 and TRBJ2-7; weak D call: TRBD2 (6 bases). Trimming cost V 3 bases and J 7 bases, with 26 bases left between them. CDR1 SGDLS and CDR2 YYNGEE come from the germline V gene. CDR3 length: 17 residues. CDR3 DNA sequence: TGTGCCAGCAGCGAGCAGTTTACGGGAGCGCTTAAGGAGGAGCAGTACTTC. Translation gives CASSEQFTGALKEEQYF. The whole variable domain, filled in from reference TRBV9 and TRBJ2-7, reads DSGVTQTPKHLITATGQRVTLRCSPRSGDLSVYWYQQSLDQGLQFLIQYYNGEERAKGNILERFSAQQFPDLHSELNLSSLELGDSALYFCASSEQFTGALKEEQYFGPGTRLTVT.

V and J are TRBV5-4 and TRBJ2-5; 11 bases line up with TRBD1. From germline, CDR1 is SGHNT and CDR2 YYREEE (reference sequence). The CDR3 loop spans 15 amino acids. V shed 4 bases and J 0 bases; nucleotides not matched to a gene: 2. CDR3 DNA: TGTGCCAGCAGCCGGACAGGGGGCAACCAAGAGACCCAGTACTTC. Translation: CASSRTGGNQETQYF.

This rearrangement joins TRBV18 to TRBJ2-5; D unresolved. TRBJ2-7 explains the end of the DNA better; the J call may be wrong. This CDR3 contains 15 residues. Germline-derived CDR1 and CDR2 are KGHSH and LQKENI. CDR3 residues: CASSPPGSQLYEQYF. In DNA, the CDR3 is TGTGCCAGCTCCCCCCCGGGCAGTCAACTCTACGAGCAGTACTTC.

This clone appeared a single time. The chain has TRBV29-1 and TRBJ1-5, with a weak D call TRBD1 (5 bases). The CDR3 totals 14 residues. CDR1 SQVTM and CDR2 ANQGSEA come from the germline V gene. V was pared by 4 bases and J by 5 bases, with 15 bases between. CDR3 sequence (DNA): TGCAGCGTTGGGGGATGGGGGACCGATCAGCCCCAGCATTTT. It is translated as CSVGGWGTDQPQHF.

The genes are TRBV29-1 and TRBJ2-2, with unresolved D. The CDR3 runs to 10 residues. Trimming stripped 5 bases from V and 6 bases from J, with 4 bases between. Germline V gene sequence: CDR1 SQVTM, CDR2 ANQGSEA. DNA of the CDR3: TGCAGCGTTTGGTCCGGGGAGCTGTTTTTT. Translated, it gives CSVWSGELFF.

A single count supports this clone. This sequence joins TRBV7-2 and TRBJ2-4, with 8 bases that match TRBD1. Unmatched junction bases numbered 5, after V lost 5 bases and J lost 2 bases. The CDR3 is made up of 15 amino acids. Germline V CDR1 and CDR2: SGHTA, FQGNSA. In DNA, the CDR3 is TGTGCCAGCAGCCCAGCCAGGGGGCCCAAAAACATTCAGTACTTC. Translating gives CASSPARGPKNIQYF.

This chain uses TRBV2 with TRBJ2-1, with TRBD1 identical over 8 bases. The CDR3 contains 15 residues. The germline CDR1 and CDR2 sequences are SNHLY and FYNNEI. V dropped 6 bases and J dropped 8; count of bases not matched to a gene: 12. CDR3 loop: CASSDGQGSVDEQFF. The DNA for the CDR3 is TGTGCCAGCAGCGACGGACAGGGATCAGTCGATGAGCAGTTCTTC.

The rearrangement uses TRBV7-2 and TRBJ2-7; 14 nucleotides line up with TRBD2. The CDR3 length is 17 residues. V dropped 5 bases and J dropped 5; count of bases not matched to a gene: 11. The germline CDR1 and CDR2 sequences are SGHTA and FQGNSA. CDR3 DNA: TGTGCCAGCAGCCCTCTCGGGACTAGCGGGAGTAGGAACGAGCAGTACTTC. It codes for CASSPLGTSGSRNEQYF.

The chain combines TRBV7-9 with TRBJ1-2, with unresolved D. Looked up from germline, CDR1 is SEHNR and CDR2 is FQNEAQ (reference sequence). Between the trimmed V and J ends, which lost 0 bases and 4 bases, there was a span of 9 bases. The CDR3 has 14 amino acids. The CDR3 is CASSLAAEAYGYTF. The CDR3 bases are TGTGCCAGCAGCTTAGCAGCGGAGGCCTATGGCTACACCTTC.

This chain uses TRBV11-2 with TRBJ1-3; no firm D call. CDR3 length: 15 amino acids. Germline CDR1 SGHAT, CDR2 FQNNGV. V gave up 3 bases and J gave up 0 bases, with 9 bases separating them. The CDR3 coding sequence is TGTGCCAGCAGCTTTGGTTCCTACTCTGGAAACACCATATATTTT. Residues: CASSFGSYSGNTIYF.

The V gene is TRBV9, the J gene TRBJ2-1, with D possibly being TRBD2 (6 bases). Germline V gene lookup returns CDR1 SGDLS and CDR2 YYNGEE. The CDR3 contains 15 residues. V lost 0 bases and J lost 4, with 11 bases in between. In nucleotides, the CDR3 is TGTGCCAGCAGCGTAGTGGGGGGTCCTTACAATGAGCAGTTCTTC. Translating gives CASSVVGGPYNEQFF.

DNA of the CDR3: TGTGCCAGCAGCGAGGGGGGGCGCGAAGGCTACACCTTC. Residues: CASSEGGREGYTF. The V and J genes are TRBV11-2 and TRBJ1-2; D is perhaps TRBD1 (6 bases). The CDR3 covers 13 residues. The germline V and J ends were trimmed by 5 bases and 8 bases, with 15 bases remaining between them. Germline V gives CDR1 SGHAT, CDR2 FQNNGV. The variable domain in full, with the rest retrieved from reference TRBV11-2 and TRBJ1-2, is EAGVAQSPRYKIIEKRQSVAFWCNPISGHATLYWYQQILGQGPKLLIQFQNNGVVDDSQLPKDRFSAERLKGVDSTLKIQPAKLEDSAVYLCASSEGGREGYTFGSGTRLTVV.

The chain carries TRBV6-5 and TRBJ2-7, with TRBD2 matching 7 bases. This CDR3 spans 16 amino acids. The germline V gene has CDR1 MNHEY and CDR2 SVGAGI. J lost 2 bases, V lost 0 bases, and 7 bases had no gene match. CDR3 DNA: TGTGCCAGCAGTTACTCGAGCGGGACGACTACCTACGAGCAGTACTTC. It translates to CASSYSSGTTTYEQYF.

The V call is TRBV7-2, the J call TRBJ1-2, with a weak D call TRBD1 (5 bases). Germline V gene lookup returns CDR1 SGHTA and CDR2 FQGNSA. V dropped 5 bases and J dropped 5 bases, with 9 bases sitting between them. The CDR3 contains 12 residues. The CDR3 DNA follows: TGTGCCAGCAGCATACAGGAATATGGCTACACCTTC. Its translation: CASSIQEYGYTF. Complete variable domain (other parts from reference TRBV7-2 and TRBJ1-2): GAGVSQSPSNKVTEKGKDVELRCDPISGHTALYWYRQSLGQGLEFLIYFQGNSAPDKSGLPSDRFSAERTGGSVSTLTIQRTQQEDSAVYLCASSIQEYGYTFGSGTRLTVV.

This chain links TRBV9 with TRBJ2-3, with TRBD2 matching over 8 bases. V was pared by 5 bases and J by 5 bases, with 10 bases of the junction left unmatched. This CDR3 comprises 15 residues. CDR1 is SGDLS, CDR2 YYNGEE, per germline. CDR3 sequence: CASSIWGLAGDTQYF. CDR3 in DNA: TGTGCCAGCAGTATTTGGGGCCTAGCGGGAGATACGCAGTATTTT.

The chain links TRBV27 to TRBJ1-5; 8 positions match TRBD1. The germline gives CDR1 MNHEY, CDR2 SMNVEV (reference sequence). The CDR3 extends over 14 amino acids. V dropped 6 bases and J dropped 6; count of bases not matched to a gene: 7. CDR3 coding DNA: TGTGCCAGCAGCAGGTTTACAGGGGGTCAGCCCCAGCATTTT. Its translation: CASSRFTGGQPQHF.